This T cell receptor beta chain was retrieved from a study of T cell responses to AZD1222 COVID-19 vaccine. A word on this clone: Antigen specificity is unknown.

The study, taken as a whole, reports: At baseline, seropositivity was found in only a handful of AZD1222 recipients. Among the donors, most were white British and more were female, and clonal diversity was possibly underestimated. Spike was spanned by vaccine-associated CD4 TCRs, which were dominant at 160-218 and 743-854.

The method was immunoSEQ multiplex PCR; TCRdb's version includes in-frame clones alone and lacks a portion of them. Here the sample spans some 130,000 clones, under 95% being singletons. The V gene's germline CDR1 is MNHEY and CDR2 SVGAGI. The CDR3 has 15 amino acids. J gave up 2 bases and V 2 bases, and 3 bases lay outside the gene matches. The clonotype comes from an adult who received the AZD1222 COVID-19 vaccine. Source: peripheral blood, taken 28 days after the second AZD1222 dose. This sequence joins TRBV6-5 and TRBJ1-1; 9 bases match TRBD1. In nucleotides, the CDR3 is TGTGCCAGCAGTTACCCGGGACAGGGAAACACTGAAGCTTTCTTT. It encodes CASSYPGQGNTEAFF.